The sequence of this T cell receptor beta chain was determined in a study of vaccination and CD4 T cells after COVID-19. Study at large: Overlapping spike peptides from SARS-CoV-2, HCoV-NL63, HCoV-OC43 and HCoV-229E served to stimulate the cells.

Sequencing of the DNA from cultured CD4+ T cells was carried out with the Oncomine TCR Beta short-read assay. CD4+ T cells were cultured, and genomic DNA was extracted from them. One entry per CDR3 protein results from TCRdb running MiXCR on the PCR reads. The table has about 15,000 distinct CDR3 sequences, about 26% seen once. A note on this clonotype: Its antigen remains unidentified.

Treatment described: roughly nine-day PBMC culture with coronavirus spike peptide pools or control peptides (ViraFEST assay). Per-well cultures of two million PBMCs received 8 to 10 IU/ml IL-2 and about 9.1 ug/ml peptide pools. The CDR3 is made up of 11 amino acids. Germline V gene lookup returns CDR1 ENHRY and CDR2 SYGVKD. V lost 4 bases to trimming and J lost 7 bases, with 4 bases between them. The rearrangement uses TRBV10-3 and TRBJ2-2; D is unresolved. The clonotype comes from a human donor with COVID-19. Sequencing input: cultured CD4+ T cells from blood. The CDR3 nucleotides read TGTGCCATCAGTGCGGGCGGGGAGCTGTTTTTT. This sequence encodes CAISAGGELFF.